This TCR beta chain originates from a study of regulatory T cells in long-lasting Graves disease. This clonotype occurred many times. The time point was: persistent/refractory GD, antithyroid drugs over 5 years with positive TRAb. PBMC-extracted RNA yielded the TCR library. Researchers made TCR beta libraries by using iRepertoire HTBI primers and running Arm-PCR on CDR3 regions. TCRdb fed the multiplex PCR reads into MiXCR, producing one record per CDR3 protein. Here the sample spans more than 350,000 distinct CDR3 sequences, 20% to 25% being singletons. V lost 6 bases to trimming and J lost 4 bases; unmatched junction nucleotides: 13. This CDR3 comprises 16 residues. Germline-derived CDR1 and CDR2 are SNHLY and FYNNEI.

The specimen comprised peripheral blood mononuclear cells (PBMCs), sampled when the disease was refractory, from a patient treated with antithyroid drugs. This sequence joins TRBV2 and TRBJ2-5, with 8 nucleotides matching TRBD2. The source of this sequence is a female donor with Graves disease. The CDR3, as DNA: TGTGCCAGCAGCGCAATCTTGACGGGGGGGGGAGAGACCCAGTACTTC. Protein sequence: CASSAILTGGGETQYF.